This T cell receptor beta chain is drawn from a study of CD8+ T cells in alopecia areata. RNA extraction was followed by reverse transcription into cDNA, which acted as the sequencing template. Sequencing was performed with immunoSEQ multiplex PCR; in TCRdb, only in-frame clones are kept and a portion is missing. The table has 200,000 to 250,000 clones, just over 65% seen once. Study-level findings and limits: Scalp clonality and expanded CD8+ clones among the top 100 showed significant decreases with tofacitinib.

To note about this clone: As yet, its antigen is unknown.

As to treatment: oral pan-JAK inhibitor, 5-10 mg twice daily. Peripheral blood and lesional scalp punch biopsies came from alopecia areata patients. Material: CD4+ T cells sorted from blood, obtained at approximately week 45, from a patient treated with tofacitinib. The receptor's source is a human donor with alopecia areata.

The CDR3 DNA follows: TGTGCCAGCAGTGAAGTTACGGAGTACGGAAAACTGTTTTTT. It encodes CASSEVTEYGKLFF. V usage is TRBV25-1 and J usage is TRBJ1-4; D gene uncertain. CDR3 length equals 14 residues. V was clipped by 2 bases and J by 10 bases, with 14 bases between them. Germline V CDR1 and CDR2: MGHDK, SYGVNS.